The 21 T cell receptor beta chains presented below share a single source sample, sequenced in a study of T-cell reconstitution after alpha-beta-depleted transplantation in children. Molecular barcoding with unique molecular identifiers was used for the TCRbeta library. One entry per CDR3 protein results from TCRdb running MiXCR on the PCR reads. The table lists hundreds of thousands of distinct CDR3 sequences, approximately 29% of them singletons, with around 2.5% in the top ten. Specimen: PBMCs from the stem cell graft donor, collected from the stem cell graft. The receptors were sampled from a human donor who donated a stem cell graft to a child with aplastic anemia.

The chain uses TRBV7-8 and TRBJ2-7; 12 bases align to TRBD1. V shed 5 bases, J shed 7 bases, and the junction held 9 bases outside the gene matches. CDR1 is SGHVS and CDR2 is FQNEAQ in the germline V gene. The CDR3 sequence is 15 residues long. The CDR3, as DNA: TGTGCCAGCAGCATATTGGGACAGGGGGCTGGGGAGCAGTACTTC. Protein product: CASSILGQGAGEQYF.

The chain joins TRBV29-1 to TRBJ2-3; D remains unclear. The CDR3 contains 13 residues. V gave up 5 bases and J gave up 4 bases, with 13 bases separating them. Germline CDR1 SQVTM, CDR2 ANQGSEA. CDR3 amino acids: CSVQAYGPDTQYF. Written as DNA, the CDR3 is TGCAGCGTTCAGGCCTATGGGCCAGATACGCAGTATTTT.

This clonotype has a count of ten or more. At one of its ends the junction is not consistent with the germline gene, which may arise from a read error. The chain employs TRBV7-2 and TRBJ2-1; TRBD2 might be the D (6 bases). The CDR3 loop spans 16 amino acids. Germline values: CDR1 SGHTA, CDR2 FQGNSA. CDR3 region: CASSLASGSSYNEQFF. CDR3 sequence (DNA): TGTGCCAGCAGCCTAGCGAGTGGAAGCTCCTACAATGAGCAGTTCTTC.

This clonotype showed up just a few times. The rearrangement joins TRBV7-2 to TRBJ2-5; the match to TRBD2 covers 7 bases. CDR3 size: 15 residues. The J segment lost 0 bases and the V segment lost 3 bases, leaving 4 bases of the junction unmatched. The germline V gene has CDR1 SGHTA and CDR2 FQGNSA. CDR3 coding DNA: TGTGCCAGCAGCTTGGCTAGCGGAGACCAAGAGACCCAGTACTTC. Protein sequence: CASSLASGDQETQYF.

The chain joins TRBV12-3 or TRBV12-4 to TRBJ1-5; D ambiguous. The CDR3 extends over 16 amino acids. V shed 4 bases and J shed 1 base, with 14 bases lying between them. This chain's CDR3 is CASSYGLVVSNQPQHF. Here the CDR3 DNA reads TGTGCCAGCAGTTACGGGTTGGTCGTAAGCAATCAGCCCCAGCATTTT.

This chain links TRBV6-1 with TRBJ2-1, with D maybe TRBD2 (5 bases). The CDR3 extends over 14 amino acids. V was shortened by 4 bases and J by 5 bases, with 12 bases between the two germline ends. Germline V gives CDR1 MNHNS, CDR2 SASEGT. The CDR3 region is CASSVRAGDNEQFF. The DNA for the CDR3 is TGTGCCAGCAGTGTGAGGGCCGGGGACAATGAGCAGTTCTTC.

The V and J genes are TRBV28 and TRBJ2-7; a weak D match, TRBD2 (5 bases). Germline V gene data show CDR1 as MDHEN and CDR2 as SYDVKM. This CDR3 is built from 14 residues. V was trimmed by 10 bases and J by 2 bases, leaving 18 bases between them. The CDR3 spells CAIAAAQRAYEQYF. The CDR3 nucleotides are TGTGCCATAGCAGCGGCCCAAAGGGCCTACGAGCAGTACTTC.

This rearrangement joins TRBV20-1 to TRBJ2-5; possibly TRBD2 for D (6 bases). The V end lost 1 base, the J end lost 1 base, and 10 bases lay between the germline ends. Germline loops: CDR1 DFQATT, CDR2 SNEGSKA (reference sequence). The CDR3 length is 14 residues. CDR3 region: CSARVAGSQETQYF. The CDR3 DNA is TGCAGTGCTAGAGTGGCGGGAAGCCAAGAGACCCAGTACTTC.

J is TRBJ1-6 and V is TRBV12-3 or TRBV12-4, with 12 positions matching TRBD1. J was trimmed by 10 bases and V by 7 bases; bases with no gene match: 5. This CDR3 is built from 14 residues. The CDR3 sequence: CASTLGTGGSPLHF. CDR3 nucleotides: TGTGCCAGCACCCTAGGGACAGGGGGCTCACCCCTCCACTTT.

V gene TRBV6-1 combines with J gene TRBJ1-5; 9 bases are shared with TRBD1. Losses at the gene ends were 6 bases for V and 4 bases for J; bases not matched to a gene: 10. The CDR3 totals 16 residues. CDR1 is MNHNS, CDR2 SASEGT, per germline. The CDR3 spells CASRPGQGWGNQPQHF. As DNA, the CDR3 is TGTGCCAGCAGACCTGGACAGGGGTGGGGGAATCAGCCCCAGCATTTT.

This clonotype came up a few times. V is TRBV19 and J is TRBJ1-1; no clear D. The CDR3 contains 14 residues. Germline V gene sequence: CDR1 LNHDA, CDR2 SQIVND (reference sequence). Between the trimmed V and J ends, which lost 9 bases and 1 base, there was a span of 15 bases. CDR3 nucleotide sequence: TGTGCCAGCTCCGCTCAGGTCCCGAACACTGAAGCTTTCTTT. It specifies CASSAQVPNTEAFF.

This clonotype was detected a few times. The chain joins TRBV7-9 to TRBJ2-7, with TRBD1 matching over 8 bases. The V segment lost 5 bases and the J segment 2 bases; nucleotides outside the gene matches: 5. CDR3 length equals 14 residues. Germline V gene lookup returns CDR1 SEHNR and CDR2 FQNEAQ (reference sequence). CDR3 DNA sequence: TGTGCCAGCAGCGCAGCGGACAGGGCCTACGAGCAGTACGTC. It yields the protein CASSAADRAYEQYV.

The chain links TRBV28 to TRBJ2-1; D possibly corresponds to TRBD1 (6 bases). This CDR3 region has 14 residues. Germline V gene lookup returns CDR1 MDHEN and CDR2 SYDVKM. V dropped 6 bases and J dropped 8 bases, with 17 bases sitting between them. The CDR3 loop reads CASRGALGGDEQFF. The CDR3 DNA reads as TGTGCCAGCAGGGGGGCATTGGGTGGCGATGAGCAGTTCTTC.

In its sample, this clonotype was seen a few times. The V call is TRBV19, the J call TRBJ2-7; D is unresolved. The V gene lost 2 bases and the J gene lost 0 bases, with 11 bases spanning the gap. The CDR3 is made up of 15 amino acids. Germline V gives CDR1 LNHDA, CDR2 SQIVND (reference sequence). In nucleotides, the CDR3 is TGTGCCAGTAGTATATCCCATATGAGCTCCTACGAGCAGTACTTC. This encodes CASSISHMSSYEQYF.

The CDR3 sequence is CASSLGAGDGTGELFF. CDR3 DNA sequence: TGCGCCAGCAGCTTGGGAGCGGGAGATGGGACCGGGGAGCTGTTTTTT. V is TRBV5-1 and J is TRBJ2-2; 8 bases align to TRBD2. Germline V gene lookup returns CDR1 SGHRS and CDR2 YFSETQ. This CDR3 has 16 residues. Losses at the gene ends were 0 bases for V and 5 bases for J; bases not matched to a gene: 6.

The chain employs TRBV29-1 and TRBJ2-1; D ambiguous. CDR3 size: 12 residues. Trimming took off 3 bases at V and 1 base at J, with 4 bases between the two ends. Germline values: CDR1 SQVTM, CDR2 ANQGSEA. The CDR3 protein is CSVDESYNEQFF. The CDR3 nucleotides are TGCAGCGTTGACGAGTCCTACAATGAGCAGTTCTTC.

V gene TRBV7-2 combines with J gene TRBJ2-2, with D uncertain. The ends were cut back, 2 bases at V and 7 bases at J, with 5 bases in the middle. Germline V gene data show CDR1 as SGHTA and CDR2 as FQGNSA. The CDR3 is 12 amino acids. The CDR3 loop reads CASSLIVGELFF. As DNA, the CDR3 is TGTGCCAGCAGCTTAATCGTCGGGGAGCTGTTTTTT. Variable domain in full (rest from reference TRBV7-2 and TRBJ2-2): GAGVSQSPSNKVTEKGKDVELRCDPISGHTALYWYRQSLGQGLEFLIYFQGNSAPDKSGLPSDRFSAERTGGSVSTLTIQRTQQEDSAVYLCASSLIVGELFFGEGSRLTVL.

This clonotype was picked up a small number of times. This chain links TRBV10-3 with TRBJ2-5, with TRBD2 as a possible D gene (5 bases). There are 13 residues in the CDR3. With 4 bases removed from V and 1 base from J, the gap between germline ends came to 7 bases. Germline lookup yields CDR1 ENHRY and CDR2 SYGVKD. As DNA, the CDR3 is TGTGCCATCAGTGTGCGGGCCCAAGAGACCCAGTACTTC. It codes for CAISVRAQETQYF.

The V and J genes are TRBV11-3 and TRBJ2-7, with a tentative D call TRBD1 (6 bases). The V gene lost 4 bases and the J gene lost 2 bases, with 21 bases spanning the gap. Germline V CDR1 and CDR2: SGHNT, YENEEA. CDR3 length equals 17 residues. CDR3 protein: CASSSATPKQGPYEQYF. Written as DNA, the CDR3 is TGTGCCAGCAGCTCCGCTACACCTAAACAGGGTCCCTACGAGCAGTACTTC. Drawing the rest from reference TRBV11-3 and TRBJ2-7, the complete variable domain is EAGVVQSPRYKIIEKKQPVAFWCNPISGHNTLYWYLQNLGQGPELLIRYENEEAVDDSQLPKDRFSAERLKGVDSTLKIQPAELGDSAVYLCASSSATPKQGPYEQYFGPGTRLTVT.

This clonotype showed up just a few times. The genes are TRBV7-8 and TRBJ2-2, with 8 bases lining up with TRBD2. The length of the CDR3 is 16 residues. Losses at the gene ends were 1 base for V and 7 bases for J; bases not matched to a gene: 8. The V gene's germline CDR1 is SGHVS and CDR2 FQNEAQ. This CDR3 reads CASSLGREGLSGELFF. CDR3 sequence (DNA): TGTGCCAGCAGCTTAGGACGGGAGGGCCTCAGCGGGGAGCTGTTTTTT. Full variable domain (missing parts from reference TRBV7-8 and TRBJ2-2): GAGVSQSPRYKVAKRGQDVALRCDPISGHVSLFWYQQALGQGPEFLTYFQNEAQLDKSGLPSDRFFAERPEGSVSTLKIQRTQQEDSAVYLCASSLGREGLSGELFFGEGSRLTVL.

This clonotype has more than one count but fewer than ten. The chain recombines TRBV6-2 or TRBV6-3 with TRBJ2-1, with D perhaps TRBD2 (5 bases). Trimming removed 6 bases from V and 2 bases from J, with 17 bases in between. This CDR3 is 16 amino acids long. Germline V CDR1 and CDR2: MNHEY, SVGEGT. The CDR3 bases are TGTGCCAGCAGCCGGCTGTCCCGGGGTGCCTACAATGAGCAGTTCTTC. It is translated as CASSRLSRGAYNEQFF.